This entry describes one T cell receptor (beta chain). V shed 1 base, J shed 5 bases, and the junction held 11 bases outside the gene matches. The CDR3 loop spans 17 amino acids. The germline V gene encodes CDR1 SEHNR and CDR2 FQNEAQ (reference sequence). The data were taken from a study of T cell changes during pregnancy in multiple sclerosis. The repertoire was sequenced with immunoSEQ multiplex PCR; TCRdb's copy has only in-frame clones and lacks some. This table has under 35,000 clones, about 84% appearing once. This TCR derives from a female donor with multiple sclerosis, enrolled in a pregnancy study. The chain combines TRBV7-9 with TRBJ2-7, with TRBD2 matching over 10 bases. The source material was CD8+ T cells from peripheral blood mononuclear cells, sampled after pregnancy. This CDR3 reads CASSLGAGGPTVDEQYF. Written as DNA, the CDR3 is TGTGCCAGCAGCTTAGGAGCGGGGGGGCCGACCGTGGACGAGCAGTACTTC.